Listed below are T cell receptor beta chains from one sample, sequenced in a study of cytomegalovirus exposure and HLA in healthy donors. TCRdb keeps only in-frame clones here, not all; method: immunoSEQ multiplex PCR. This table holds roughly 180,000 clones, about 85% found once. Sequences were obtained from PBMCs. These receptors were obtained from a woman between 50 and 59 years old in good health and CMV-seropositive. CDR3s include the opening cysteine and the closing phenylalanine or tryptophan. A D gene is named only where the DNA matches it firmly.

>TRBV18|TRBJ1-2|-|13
CASSPGRDYGYTF
TGTGCCAGCTCACCGGGCAGGGACTATGGCTACACCTTC
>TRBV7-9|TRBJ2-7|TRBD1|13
CASSLDRVSGQYF
TGTGCCAGCAGCTTGGACAGGGTATCCGGGCAGTACTTC
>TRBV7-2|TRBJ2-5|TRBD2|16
CASSLKSGPGGETQYF
TGTGCCAGCAGCTTAAAGTCGGGCCCGGGGGGGGAGACCCAGTACTTC
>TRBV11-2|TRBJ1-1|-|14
CASSSTGLKTLAFF
TGTGCCAGCAGCTCGACCGGACTAAAGACCCTTGCTTTCTTT
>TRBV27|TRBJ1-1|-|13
CASSLVETTEAFF
TGTGCCAGCAGTTTAGTAGAAACCACTGAAGCTTTCTTT
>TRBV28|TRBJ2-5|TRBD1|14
CASSYYRGEGTQYF
TGTGCCAGCAGCTATTACAGGGGGGAAGGGACCCAGTACTTC
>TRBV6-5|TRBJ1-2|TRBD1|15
CASNDPGQGNYGYTF
TGTGCCAGCAATGATCCGGGACAGGGGAACTATGGCTACACCTTC
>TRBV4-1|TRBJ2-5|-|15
CASAGGISRQETQYF
TGCGCCAGCGCCGGCGGGATTAGTAGGCAAGAGACCCAGTACTTC
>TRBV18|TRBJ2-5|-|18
CASSPKEGTAQPRETQYF
TGTGCCAGCTCACCAAAAGAAGGGACTGCGCAGCCCAGAGAGACCCAGTACTTC
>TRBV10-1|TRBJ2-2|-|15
CASSDPSKAAGELFF
TGCGCCAGCAGTGATCCCTCCAAAGCCGCCGGGGAGCTGTTTTTT
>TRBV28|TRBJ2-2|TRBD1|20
CASSLGLFGTATTNTGELFF
TGTGCCAGCAGTTTAGGTCTTTTCGGGACAGCTACAACGAACACCGGGGAGCTGTTTTTT
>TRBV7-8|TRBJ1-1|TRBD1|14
CASSLATGGTKAFF
TGTGCCAGCAGCTTAGCCACAGGGGGCACTAAAGCTTTCTTT